This passage covers 23 T cell receptor beta chains from one sample sequenced in a study of T cell responses to AZD1222 COVID-19 vaccine. Sequenced by immunoSEQ multiplex PCR; TCRdb stores in-frame clones only, minus some. The table has about 120,000 clones, 90% seen once; the top ten hold 4% to 5.5%. The material sequenced was peripheral blood, taken on day 0 of MenACWY control vaccination. The receptor set was obtained from an adult in good health.

The V call is TRBV29-1, the J call TRBJ1-3; D is unclear. The germline CDR1 and CDR2 sequences are SQVTM and ANQGSEA. Trimming removed 4 bases from V and 4 bases from J, with 8 bases in between. The CDR3 spans 12 residues. The chain's CDR3 is CSVAGIGNTIYF. The CDR3 coding sequence is TGCAGCGTTGCGGGGATCGGAAACACCATATATTTT.

This chain uses TRBV7-8 with TRBJ1-2; no reliable D call. Germline CDR1 and CDR2: SGHVS and FQNEAQ. The V gene lost 2 bases and the J gene lost 2 bases, with 6 bases spanning the gap. The CDR3 runs to 13 residues. The CDR3 loop reads CASSLQENYGYTF. In nucleotides, the CDR3 is TGTGCCAGCAGCTTACAGGAGAACTATGGCTACACCTTC.

The chain employs TRBV28 and TRBJ1-1, with D tentatively TRBD1 (5 bases). Trimming took 7 bases from V and 1 from J, leaving 10 bases between them. The CDR3 is 13 amino acids. Per the germline V gene, CDR1 is MDHEN and CDR2 is SYDVKM. The CDR3: CASINGGNTEAFF. CDR3 coding DNA: TGTGCCAGCATAAATGGGGGGAACACTGAAGCTTTCTTT. The whole variable domain, remainder taken from reference TRBV28 and TRBJ1-1, is DVKVTQSSRYLVKRTGEKVFLECVQDMDHENMFWYRQDPGLGLRLIYFSYDVKMKEKGDIPEGYSVSREKKERFSLILESASTNQTSMYLCASINGGNTEAFFGQGTRLTVV.

CDR3 loop: CASSVGDTQYF. The CDR3 nucleotides are TGCGCCAGCAGTGTAGGGGATACGCAGTATTTT. The chain carries TRBV10-1 and TRBJ2-3; no clear D gene. Germline V gene lookup returns CDR1 WNHNN and CDR2 SYGVQD (reference sequence). Trimming removed 4 bases at V and 6 bases at J, with 5 bases between. This CDR3 contains 11 residues.

The chain combines TRBV7-2 with TRBJ2-1, with 11 bases identical to TRBD2. V shed 3 bases and J 6 bases; nucleotides not matched to a gene: 10. Germline V CDR1 and CDR2: SGHTA, FQGNSA. The CDR3 loop spans 17 amino acids. CDR3 residues: CASSLLPTTSGVNEQFF. The DNA for the CDR3 is TGTGCCAGCAGCTTGCTTCCGACGACTAGCGGGGTCAATGAGCAGTTCTTC.

This chain connects TRBV7-8 to TRBJ2-7, with 12 bases that match TRBD2. Looked up from germline, CDR1 is SGHVS and CDR2 is FQNEAQ. The CDR3 is made up of 20 amino acids. V lost 1 base, J lost 7 bases, and 20 bases stayed unmatched. The CDR3 DNA reads TGTGCCAGCAGCTTAGTGCCGGGACTAGCGGGTTCCAGTAACCTTAAAGAGCAGTACTTC. Protein sequence: CASSLVPGLAGSSNLKEQYF.

The CDR3 DNA reads as TGTGCCAGCAGCGTAGAGGGACGGGACAATCAGCCCCAGCATTTT. It codes for CASSVEGRDNQPQHF. This chain joins TRBV9 and TRBJ1-5; possible D gene TRBD1, 5 bases. CDR1 SGDLS and CDR2 YYNGEE come from the germline V gene. The CDR3 runs 15 residues. Trimming stripped 0 bases from V and 3 bases from J, with 10 bases between. The variable domain in full, completed from reference TRBV9 and TRBJ1-5, reads DSGVTQTPKHLITATGQRVTLRCSPRSGDLSVYWYQQSLDQGLQFLIQYYNGEERAKGNILERFSAQQFPDLHSELNLSSLELGDSALYFCASSVEGRDNQPQHFGDGTRLSIL.

The V gene is TRBV19, the J gene TRBJ1-6; D uncertain. The germline V gene has CDR1 LNHDA and CDR2 SQIVND (reference sequence). The CDR3 covers 13 residues. Trimming stripped 4 bases from V and 9 bases from J, with 10 bases between. CDR3 protein: CASSKAWSSPLHF. In nucleotides, the CDR3 is TGTGCCAGTAGTAAAGCCTGGAGTTCACCCCTCCACTTT.

The chain couples TRBV6-2 or TRBV6-3 to TRBJ1-1; the D gene is possibly TRBD1 (5 bases). The CDR3 is made up of 14 amino acids. Trimming removed 3 bases from V and 1 base from J, with 9 bases in between. The germline V gene has CDR1 MNHEY and CDR2 SVGEGT. DNA of the CDR3: TGTGCCAGCAGTTATCCCGGGGGGAACACTGAAGCTTTCTTT. This codes for CASSYPGGNTEAFF.

Only one count was recorded for this clone. The chain has TRBV14 and TRBJ2-3; possibly TRBD2 for D (6 bases). From germline, CDR1 is SGHDN and CDR2 FVKESK. The CDR3 runs 13 residues. Deletions cut 4 bases from V and 4 bases from J, with 9 bases between. The CDR3, as DNA: TGTGCCAGCAGCCGACTAGTGGCAGATACGCAGTATTTT. It specifies CASSRLVADTQYF.

This chain uses TRBV27 with TRBJ2-1; the match to TRBD2 covers 13 bases. V was clipped by 6 bases and J by 4 bases; unmatched bases: 9. Germline loops: CDR1 MNHEY, CDR2 SMNVEV (reference sequence). CDR3 length equals 17 residues. The CDR3 coding sequence is TGTGCCAGCAGAACTTTTGGGACTAGCGGGGATTACAATGAGCAGTTCTTC. Its translation is CASRTFGTSGDYNEQFF.

V is TRBV6-5 and J is TRBJ2-1, with D possibly being TRBD2 (5 bases). The germline CDR1 and CDR2 sequences are MNHEY and SVGAGI. The CDR3 has 15 residues. The V end was cut by 2 bases, the J end by 6 bases, with 14 bases between. CDR3 in DNA: TGTGCCAGCAGTTACGCGGACTCCGCGGTCAATGAGCAGTTCTTC. Protein sequence: CASSYADSAVNEQFF.

The chain employs TRBV18 and TRBJ2-7; D is perhaps TRBD2 (5 bases). Trimming stripped 3 bases from V and 4 bases from J, with 22 bases between. Germline loops: CDR1 KGHSH, CDR2 LQKENI. This CDR3 is built from 17 residues. The CDR3 nucleotides read TGTGCCAGCTCACCTCAACGTGGGGTCGGGATCTTGTACGAGCAGTACTTC. Translated, it gives CASSPQRGVGILYEQYF.

The chain uses TRBV6-5 and TRBJ2-3; D uncertain. This CDR3 contains 14 residues. CDR1 and CDR2 from the germline V gene are MNHEY and SVGAGI. Trimming took off 0 bases at V and 4 bases at J, with 8 bases between the two ends. The CDR3, as DNA: TGTGCCAGCAGTTACTCGGTCCCCCCAGATACGCAGTATTTT. Protein sequence: CASSYSVPPDTQYF.

This clone was found once. J is TRBJ1-2 and V is TRBV11-2, with D possibly being TRBD1 (5 bases). Germline V gene data show CDR1 as SGHAT and CDR2 as FQNNGV. Deletions cut 5 bases from V and 3 bases from J, with 19 bases between. The CDR3 totals 16 residues. DNA of the CDR3: TGTGCCAGCAGCCCCCACAGGAGTGGAATGGACTATGGCTACACCTTC. The encoded protein is CASSPHRSGMDYGYTF.

This sequence joins TRBV12-3 or TRBV12-4 and TRBJ2-1; TRBD2 is a possible D gene (6 bases). CDR3 length equals 12 residues. V was cut by 2 bases and J by 13 bases, with 12 bases left in between. The CDR3 protein is CASSLNSGVQFF. The DNA of the CDR3 is TGTGCCAGCAGTTTAAATAGCGGTGTCCAGTTCTTC.

The chain carries TRBV5-1 and TRBJ2-3; perhaps TRBD2 as D (5 bases). CDR3 length: 12 amino acids. Germline CDR1 and CDR2: SGHRS and YFSETQ. Trimming took off 4 bases at V and 5 bases at J, with 8 bases between the two ends. The CDR3 sequence: CASSPRGDTQYF. The CDR3 DNA follows: TGCGCCAGCAGCCCCCGGGGAGATACGCAGTATTTT.

This rearrangement joins TRBV27 to TRBJ2-7; 8 nucleotides line up with TRBD1. The germline V gene has CDR1 MNHEY and CDR2 SMNVEV (reference sequence). There are 13 residues in the CDR3. V dropped 4 bases and J dropped 2; count of bases not matched to a gene: 1. The CDR3 DNA sequence: TGTGCCAGCAGTTACAGGGGGACCTACGAGCAGTACTTC. The encoded protein is CASSYRGTYEQYF.

The chain employs TRBV7-6 and TRBJ2-5; 7 bases are a match to TRBD2. CDR3 length: 15 residues. Germline values: CDR1 SGHVS, CDR2 FNYEAQ. V dropped 0 bases and J dropped 2; count of bases not matched to a gene: 3. In DNA, the CDR3 is TGTGCCAGCAGCTTAGCAGGCGGGGGACAAGAGACCCAGTACTTC. This codes for CASSLAGGGQETQYF.

The table lists this clone with a few counts. The chain combines TRBV6-2 or TRBV6-3 with TRBJ1-1; D may be TRBD1 (5 bases). Germline CDR1 MNHEY, CDR2 SVGEGT. There are 13 residues in the CDR3. V was pared by 6 bases and J by 5 bases, with 13 bases between. The chain's CDR3 is CASSRPGRTEAFF. Written as DNA, the CDR3 is TGTGCCAGCAGCCGCCCAGGGAGGACTGAAGCTTTCTTT.

This chain joins TRBV13 and TRBJ2-1, with 8 positions matching TRBD2. Germline V gene lookup returns CDR1 PRHDT and CDR2 FYEKMQ (reference sequence). The J segment lost 1 base and the V segment lost 4 bases, leaving 3 bases of the junction unmatched. There are 15 residues in the CDR3. CDR3: CASSSSGGSYNEQFF. CDR3 coding DNA: TGTGCCAGCAGCTCCTCGGGGGGGTCCTACAATGAGCAGTTCTTC.

This chain links TRBV19 with TRBJ2-1; no clear D gene. The CDR3 length is 14 residues. Trimming left V 4 bases short and J 6 bases short, with 13 bases between. CDR1 LNHDA and CDR2 SQIVND come from the germline V gene (reference sequence). The CDR3: CASSTLSDPNEQFF. The DNA of the CDR3 is TGTGCCAGTAGTACCTTGTCAGATCCCAATGAGCAGTTCTTC.

The genes are TRBV28 and TRBJ1-1; unclear D gene. The V gene lost 6 bases and the J gene lost 4 bases, with 6 bases spanning the gap. The CDR3 loop spans 11 amino acids. CDR1 and CDR2 from the germline V gene are MDHEN and SYDVKM. The CDR3 nucleotides read TGTGCCAGCAGACGGAGCACTGAAGCTTTCTTT. Protein product: CASRRSTEAFF.